This T cell receptor beta chain derives from a study of regulatory T cells in long-lasting Graves disease. The trim removed 6 bases at V and 5 bases at J, leaving 10 bases unmatched. Germline loops: CDR1 SEHNR, CDR2 FQNEAQ (reference sequence). The CDR3 runs to 14 residues. Specified time point: persistent/refractory GD, antithyroid drugs over 5 years with positive TRAb. RNA from PBMCs was the source of the TCR library. Arm-PCR with iRepertoire HTBI primers amplified the CDR3 regions for these TCR beta libraries. In TCRdb, the multiplex PCR reads were re-called with MiXCR into one record per CDR3 protein. Among about 660,000 distinct CDR3 sequences listed, about 30% were seen once.

This sequence was found in a female donor with Graves disease. The rearrangement links TRBV7-9 to TRBJ2-7; TRBD2 agrees at 7 bases. The specimen was peripheral blood mononuclear cells (PBMCs), collected when the disease was refractory, from a patient treated with antithyroid drugs. CDR3: CASSNSGRAHEQYF. The CDR3 DNA follows: TGTGCCAGCAGTAATAGCGGGCGAGCTCACGAGCAGTACTTC.